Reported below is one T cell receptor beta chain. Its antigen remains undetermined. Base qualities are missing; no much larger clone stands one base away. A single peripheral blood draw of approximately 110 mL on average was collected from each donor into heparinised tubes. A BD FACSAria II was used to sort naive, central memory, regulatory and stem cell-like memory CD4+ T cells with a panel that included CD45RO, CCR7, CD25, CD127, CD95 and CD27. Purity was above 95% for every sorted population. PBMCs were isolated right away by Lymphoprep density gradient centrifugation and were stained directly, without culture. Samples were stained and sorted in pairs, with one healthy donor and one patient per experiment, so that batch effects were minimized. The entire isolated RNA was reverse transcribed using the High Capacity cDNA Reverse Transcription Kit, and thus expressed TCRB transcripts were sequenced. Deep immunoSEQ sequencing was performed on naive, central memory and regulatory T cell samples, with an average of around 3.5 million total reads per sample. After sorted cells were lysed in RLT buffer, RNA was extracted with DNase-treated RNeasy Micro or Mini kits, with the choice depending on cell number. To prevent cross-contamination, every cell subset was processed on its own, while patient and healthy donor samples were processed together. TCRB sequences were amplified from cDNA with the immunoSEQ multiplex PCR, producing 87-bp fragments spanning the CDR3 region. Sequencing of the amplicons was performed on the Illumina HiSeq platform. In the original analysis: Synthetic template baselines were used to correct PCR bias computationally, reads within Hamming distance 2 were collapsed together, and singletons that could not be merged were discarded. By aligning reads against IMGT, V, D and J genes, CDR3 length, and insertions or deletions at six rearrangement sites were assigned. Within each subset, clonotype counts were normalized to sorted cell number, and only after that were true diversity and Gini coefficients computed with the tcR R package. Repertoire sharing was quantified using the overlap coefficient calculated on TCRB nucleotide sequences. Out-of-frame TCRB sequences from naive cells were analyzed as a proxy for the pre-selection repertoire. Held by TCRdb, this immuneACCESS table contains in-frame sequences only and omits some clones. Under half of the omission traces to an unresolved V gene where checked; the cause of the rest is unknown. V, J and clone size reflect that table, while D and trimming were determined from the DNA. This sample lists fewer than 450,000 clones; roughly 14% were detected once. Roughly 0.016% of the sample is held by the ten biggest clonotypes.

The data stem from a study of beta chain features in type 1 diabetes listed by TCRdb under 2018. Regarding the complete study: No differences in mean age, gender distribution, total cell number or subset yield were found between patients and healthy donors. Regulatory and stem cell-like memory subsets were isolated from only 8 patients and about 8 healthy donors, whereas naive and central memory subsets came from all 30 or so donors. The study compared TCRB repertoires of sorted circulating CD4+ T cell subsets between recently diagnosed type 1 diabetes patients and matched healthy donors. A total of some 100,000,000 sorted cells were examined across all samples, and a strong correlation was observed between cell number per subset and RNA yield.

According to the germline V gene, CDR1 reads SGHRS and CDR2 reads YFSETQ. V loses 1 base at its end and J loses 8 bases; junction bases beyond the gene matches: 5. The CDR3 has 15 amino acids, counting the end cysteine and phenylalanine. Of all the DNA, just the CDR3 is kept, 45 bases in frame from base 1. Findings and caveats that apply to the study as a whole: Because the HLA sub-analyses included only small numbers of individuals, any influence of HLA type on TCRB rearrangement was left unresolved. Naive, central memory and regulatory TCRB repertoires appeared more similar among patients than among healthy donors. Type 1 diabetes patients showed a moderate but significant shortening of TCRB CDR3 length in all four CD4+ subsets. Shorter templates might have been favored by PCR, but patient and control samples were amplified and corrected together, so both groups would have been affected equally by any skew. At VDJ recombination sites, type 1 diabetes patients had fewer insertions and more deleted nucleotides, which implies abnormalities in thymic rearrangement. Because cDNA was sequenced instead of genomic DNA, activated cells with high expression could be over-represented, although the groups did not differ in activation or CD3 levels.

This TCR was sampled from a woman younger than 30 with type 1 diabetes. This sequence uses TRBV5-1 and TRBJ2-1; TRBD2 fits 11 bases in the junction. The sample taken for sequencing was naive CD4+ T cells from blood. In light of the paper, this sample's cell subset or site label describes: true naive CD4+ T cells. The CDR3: CASSLRTSGYHEQFF. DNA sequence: TGCGCCAGCAGCTTGCGGACTAGCGGGTATCATGAGCAGTTCTTC.